These 24 T cell receptor beta chains were all obtained from the same sample, sequenced in a study of vaccination effects on CD4 cells after COVID-19. Sequenced by immunoSEQ multiplex PCR; TCRdb stores in-frame clones only, minus some. The table lists about 47,000 clones, around 70% of them singletons, with around 7% in the top ten. When around 9 days of culture had elapsed, CD4+ T cells were isolated. Participants were vaccinated with two doses of either the BNT162b2 or mRNA-1273 vaccine. These receptors have no identified antigens. This sample comprised CD4+ T cells from PBMCs cultured without peptide, obtained after COVID-19 vaccination. These receptors were obtained from a human donor who received a COVID-19 vaccine.

The V and J genes are TRBV7-9 and TRBJ1-2; D gene unclear. CDR3 length equals 13 residues. V was shortened by 3 bases and J by 6 bases, with 11 bases between the two germline ends. Germline V lookup: CDR1 SEHNR, CDR2 FQNEAQ (reference sequence). The CDR3 sequence is CASSLPHDNGYTF. CDR3 in DNA: TGTGCCAGCAGCTTGCCCCACGACAATGGCTACACCTTC.

This clone is deemed medium-sized. The J gene is TRBJ2-1, the V gene TRBV11-3; 8 bases fit TRBD1. The trim removed 0 bases at V and 2 bases at J, leaving 0 bases unmatched. Germline V gene data show CDR1 as SGHNT and CDR2 as YENEEA. This CDR3 spans 15 amino acids. The CDR3 spells CASSLEQGAYNEQFF. The CDR3 DNA sequence: TGTGCCAGCAGCTTAGAACAGGGGGCCTACAATGAGCAGTTCTTC.

This clone was picked up one time. The chain is built from TRBV6-5 and TRBJ1-2; D perhaps matches TRBD1 (5 bases). The CDR3 consists of 14 residues. Trimming removed 6 bases from V and 2 bases from J, with 13 bases in between. From germline, CDR1 is MNHEY and CDR2 SVGAGI. Written as DNA, the CDR3 is TGTGCCAGCAGGCCGGGACGCCAGAACTATGGCTACACCTTC. It codes for CASRPGRQNYGYTF.

The gene calls are TRBV6-5 and TRBJ1-5; D is possibly TRBD1 (5 bases). V was trimmed by 8 bases and J by 3 bases, leaving 11 bases between them. The CDR3 contains 13 residues. Germline V gene lookup returns CDR1 MNHEY and CDR2 SVGAGI. The CDR3 loop reads CASGRDPNQPQHF. The CDR3 DNA reads as TGTGCCAGCGGCAGGGATCCCAATCAGCCCCAGCATTTT.

The gene calls are TRBV3-1 (or the pseudogene TRBV3-2) and TRBJ2-1; TRBD2 agrees at 7 bases. The CDR3 sequence is 16 residues long. Per germline, CDR1 LGHDT and CDR2 YNNKEL (reference sequence). The ends lost 3 bases at V and 4 bases at J; junction bases unmatched: 9. The chain's CDR3 is CASSHAGTGGYNEQFF. Here the CDR3 DNA reads TGTGCCAGCAGCCATGCCGGGACGGGGGGTTACAATGAGCAGTTCTTC.

The CDR3 DNA sequence: TGTGCCAGCTCACATTCTTGGGGGGTGCAAGAGACCCAGTACTTC. Translated: CASSHSWGVQETQYF. The rearrangement links TRBV18 to TRBJ2-5; possible D gene TRBD2, 6 bases. CDR3 length: 15 residues. Germline V gene lookup returns CDR1 KGHSH and CDR2 LQKENI. Trimming cost V 4 bases and J 2 bases, with 14 bases left between them.

This chain connects TRBV3-1 (or the pseudogene TRBV3-2) to TRBJ2-7; D perhaps matches TRBD1 (5 bases). The CDR3 extends over 14 amino acids. The V end lost 3 bases, the J end lost 7 bases, and 16 bases lay between the germline ends. Germline V gives CDR1 LGHDT, CDR2 YNNKEL (reference sequence). CDR3 nucleotide sequence: TGTGCCAGCAGCCAGAATGCCAATACAGGAGAGCAGTACTTC. Its translation is CASSQNANTGEQYF.

The rearrangement joins TRBV15 to TRBJ2-7; TRBD1 aligns across 8 bases. The CDR3 consists of 15 residues. The V and J ends lost 3 bases and 3 bases, in that order; junction bases with no gene match: 7. Germline CDR1 LNHNV, CDR2 YYDKDF (reference sequence). CDR3 amino acids: CATSREFGQGYEQYF. In nucleotides, the CDR3 is TGTGCCACCAGCAGGGAGTTTGGACAGGGCTACGAGCAGTACTTC.

The chain recombines TRBV6-5 with TRBJ1-6; possibly TRBD1 for D (5 bases). With 10 bases removed from V and 6 bases from J, the gap between germline ends came to 16 bases. Germline assignment: CDR1 MNHEY and CDR2 SVGAGI. This CDR3 region has 14 residues. The CDR3 nucleotides are TGTGCCATAGGACCAGGACACCTTAATTCACCCCTCCACTTT. Translation: CAIGPGHLNSPLHF.

This sequence joins TRBV27 and TRBJ2-5; TRBD2 matches at 9 bases. The CDR3 is 15 amino acids. V shed 3 bases, J shed 1 base, and the junction held 3 bases outside the gene matches. CDR1 MNHEY and CDR2 SMNVEV come from the germline V gene (reference sequence). The CDR3 protein is CASSLAGGPQETQYF. CDR3 DNA sequence: TGTGCCAGCAGTTTGGCGGGAGGGCCCCAAGAGACCCAGTACTTC.

The rearrangement links TRBV5-4 to TRBJ2-2; TRBD2 is a possible D gene (6 bases). Germline CDR1 and CDR2: SGHNT and YYREEE (reference sequence). V was cut by 0 bases and J by 4 bases, with 13 bases left in between. There are 16 residues in the CDR3. The CDR3 here is CASSLAPGETTGELFF. The CDR3 bases are TGTGCCAGCAGCTTGGCCCCGGGGGAGACCACCGGGGAGCTGTTTTTT.

In this sample, this clone turned up once. This rearrangement joins TRBV3-1 (or the pseudogene TRBV3-2) to TRBJ1-1; no definite D call. The CDR3 totals 13 residues. CDR1 is LGHDT and CDR2 is YNNKEL in the germline V gene (reference sequence). Trimming shortened V by 1 base and J by 0 bases, and 3 bases separated the two germline ends. CDR3 in DNA: TGTGCCAGCAGCCAAGTCGTGAACACTGAAGCTTTCTTT. Translation gives CASSQVVNTEAFF.

This clone was seen only once. V usage is TRBV11-2 and J usage is TRBJ2-5; tentative D call: TRBD1 (6 bases). V lost 4 bases to trimming and J lost 4 bases, with 10 bases between them. CDR3 length: 13 amino acids. Germline-derived CDR1 and CDR2 are SGHAT and FQNNGV. The CDR3 sequence is CASSWGHGETQYF. Here the CDR3 DNA reads TGTGCCAGCAGCTGGGGGCACGGAGAGACCCAGTACTTC.

This clone showed up just once. This sequence joins TRBV7-8 and TRBJ1-1, with a possible D match to TRBD1 (5 bases). V gave up 7 bases and J gave up 3 bases, with 24 bases separating them. The V gene's germline CDR1 is SGHVS and CDR2 FQNEAQ. The CDR3 extends over 17 amino acids. CDR3 sequence (DNA): TGTGCCAGCAACCCCGGGACGCTAACGACCGCGGACACTGAAGCTTTCTTT. Its protein is CASNPGTLTTADTEAFF.

This clone was seen once. The chain combines TRBV3-1 (or the pseudogene TRBV3-2) with TRBJ1-1; a possible D gene is TRBD1 (6 bases). CDR1 and CDR2 (germline): LGHDT, YNNKEL (reference sequence). There are 14 residues in the CDR3. The V end lost 1 base, the J end lost 5 bases, and 11 bases lay between the germline ends. Here the CDR3 DNA reads TGTGCCAGCAGCCAAGGTACAGGGTGGACTGAAGCTTTCTTT. This codes for CASSQGTGWTEAFF.

The rearrangement joins TRBV10-2 to TRBJ2-5; D remains ambiguous. The V end was cut by 3 bases, the J end by 5 bases, with 10 bases between. This CDR3 is 13 amino acids long. CDR1 and CDR2 from the germline V gene are WSHSY and SAAADI. The CDR3 loop is CASSEALGETQYF. In DNA, the CDR3 is TGCGCCAGCAGTGAAGCGCTGGGGGAGACCCAGTACTTC.

This clone was seen a few times. The chain couples TRBV5-4 to TRBJ2-2; D ambiguous. Germline CDR1 is SGHNT and CDR2 is YYREEE (reference sequence). Trimming cost V 4 bases and J 5 bases, with 3 bases left between them. This CDR3 spans 11 amino acids. The CDR3 region has the DNA TGTGCCAGCAGCCGTACCGGGGAGCTGTTTTTT. Amino acid sequence: CASSRTGELFF.

This clone ranks as medium-sized (0.01 to 0.1%). The chain carries TRBV10-1 and TRBJ2-3; possible D gene TRBD1, 5 bases. The CDR3 is 14 amino acids. V was cut by 6 bases and J by 3 bases, with 13 bases left in between. Germline CDR1 reads WNHNN; CDR2 reads SYGVQD (reference sequence). CDR3 sequence reads: CASSQGHATDTQYF. Here the CDR3 DNA reads TGCGCCAGCAGCCAAGGACATGCAACAGATACGCAGTATTTT.

The rearrangement uses TRBV5-1 and TRBJ2-1; D call uncertain. CDR3 length: 16 amino acids. CDR1 and CDR2 (germline): SGHRS, YFSETQ. Between the trimmed V and J ends, which lost 5 bases and 4 bases, there was a span of 19 bases. The chain's CDR3 is CASSSRTVGNYNEQFF. CDR3 nucleotide sequence: TGCGCCAGCAGTTCCCGGACCGTTGGGAATTACAATGAGCAGTTCTTC.

This clone has only a few counts. This chain connects TRBV10-1 to TRBJ2-7; 10 nucleotides agree with TRBD1. This CDR3 has 15 amino acids. Germline CDR1 is WNHNN and CDR2 is SYGVQD (reference sequence). The V segment lost 5 bases and the J segment 3 bases; nucleotides outside the gene matches: 7. CDR3 loop: CASSYDRGLHYEQYF. Here the CDR3 DNA reads TGCGCCAGCAGTTATGACAGGGGGCTACACTACGAGCAGTACTTC.

V gene TRBV3-1 (or the pseudogene TRBV3-2) combines with J gene TRBJ2-1, with D possibly matching TRBD2 (5 bases). The germline gives CDR1 LGHDT, CDR2 YNNKEL (reference sequence). Between the trimmed V and J ends, which lost 5 bases and 1 base, there was a span of 6 bases. The CDR3 consists of 13 residues. The CDR3 region has the DNA TGTGCCAGCAGCGGAGGATCCTACAATGAGCAGTTCTTC. Amino acid sequence: CASSGGSYNEQFF.

A remark on this clone: The same CDR3 also results from other DNA sequences found in this sample. The chain combines TRBV29-1 with TRBJ1-1, with TRBD1 as a possible D gene (6 bases). Deletions cut 6 bases from V and 4 bases from J, with 12 bases between. CDR1 is SQVTM, CDR2 ANQGSEA, per germline. The CDR3 consists of 12 residues. Here the CDR3 DNA reads TGCAGCGTGTCCACAGGGACCACTGAAGCTTTCTTT. Protein: CSVSTGTTEAFF.

This clone was detected only a few times. Germline and junction disagree at one end, which may indicate a read error. The V gene is TRBV5-6, the J gene TRBJ1-3; 10 bases map to TRBD1. Germline V gene data show CDR1 as SGHDT and CDR2 as YYEEEE. This CDR3 has 13 residues. The CDR3 region has the DNA TGTGCCAGCAGCCGGACAGGGGGAACCACCATATATTTT. Amino acids: CASSRTGGTTIYF. The full variable domain, rest sourced from reference TRBV5-6 and TRBJ1-3, is DAGVTQSPTHLIKTRGQQVTLRCSPKSGHDTVSWYQQALGQGPQFIFQYYEEEERQRGNFPDRFSGHQFPNYSSELNVNALLLGDSALYLCASSRTGGTTIYFGEGSWLTVV.

V gene TRBV2 combines with J gene TRBJ2-2, with 9 positions matching TRBD1. Germline V gene data show CDR1 as SNHLY and CDR2 as FYNNEI. The CDR3 runs 15 residues. V lost 6 bases to trimming and J lost 1 base; unmatched junction nucleotides: 3. The DNA for the CDR3 is TGTGCCAGCAGCGGGGGACAGGGGAACACCGGGGAGCTGTTTTTT. The encoded protein is CASSGGQGNTGELFF.